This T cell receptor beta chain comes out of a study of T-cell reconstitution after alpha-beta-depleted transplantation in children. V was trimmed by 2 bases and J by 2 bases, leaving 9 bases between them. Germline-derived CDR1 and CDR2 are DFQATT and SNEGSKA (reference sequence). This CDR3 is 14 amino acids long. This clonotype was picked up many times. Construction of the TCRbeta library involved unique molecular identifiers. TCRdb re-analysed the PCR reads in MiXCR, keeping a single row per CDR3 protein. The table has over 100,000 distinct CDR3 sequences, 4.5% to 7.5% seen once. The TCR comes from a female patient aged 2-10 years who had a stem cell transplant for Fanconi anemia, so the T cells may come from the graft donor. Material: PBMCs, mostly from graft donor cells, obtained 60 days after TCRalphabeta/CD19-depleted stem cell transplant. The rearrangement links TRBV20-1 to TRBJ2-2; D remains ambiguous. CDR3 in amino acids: CSARLRLNTGELFF. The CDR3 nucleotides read TGCAGTGCTAGACTAAGGCTTAACACCGGGGAGCTGTTTTTT.